One and the same sample provided the 25 T cell receptor beta chains below, sequenced in a study of beta chain features in type 1 diabetes. The sequenced template was cDNA made from the entire isolated RNA. TCRdb's table, derived via immunoSEQ multiplex PCR, lists solely in-frame clones and lacks some. The sample carries a few hundred thousand clones, over 8.5% recorded once. Sample: naive CD4+ T cells from blood. The source of these receptors is a woman in her late teens or twenties in good health.

About this clone: Germline and junction disagree at one end, which may indicate a read error. Additional DNA sequences in this sample encode the identical CDR3. The rearrangement joins TRBV10-3 to TRBJ2-7; tentatively, D is TRBD1 (6 bases). The CDR3 spans 14 residues. The germline gives CDR1 ENHRY, CDR2 SYGVKD. The CDR3 loop is CAISPDSNSYEQYF. The CDR3 coding sequence is TGTGCCATCAGCCCGGACAGTAACTCCTATGAGCAGTACTTC.

There are a few counts of this clone. The rearrangement links TRBV9 to TRBJ2-3, with TRBD1 as a possible D gene (5 bases). The CDR3 has 16 amino acids. V was shortened by 0 bases and J by 3 bases, with 14 bases between the two germline ends. Germline CDR1 and CDR2: SGDLS and YYNGEE. This CDR3 reads CASSVGGAVGTDTQYF. The CDR3 DNA reads TGTGCCAGCAGCGTAGGTGGGGCCGTGGGGACAGATACGCAGTATTTT.

The rearrangement links TRBV19 to TRBJ1-5; no definite D call. Looked up from germline, CDR1 is LNHDA and CDR2 is SQIVND (reference sequence). The CDR3 is 12 residues long. V shed 5 bases and J shed 7 bases, with 9 bases lying between them. CDR3 in amino acids: CASSWREQPQHF. CDR3 nucleotides: TGTGCCAGTAGTTGGCGGGAACAGCCCCAGCATTTT.

The rearrangement joins TRBV5-1 to TRBJ2-5, with D possibly being TRBD1 (6 bases). The last part of the DNA fits TRBJ2-7 better; the J call may be wrong. Germline CDR1 and CDR2: SGHRS and YFSETQ. The CDR3 loop spans 14 amino acids. CDR3 sequence reads: CASSLKGETYEQYF. The CDR3 region has the DNA TGCGCCAGCAGCTTGAAGGGGGAGACCTACGAGCAGTACTTC.

This clone was seen only a few times. The genes are TRBV27 and TRBJ1-5, with D perhaps matching TRBD1 (6 bases). This CDR3 is built from 15 residues. The V and J ends lost 8 bases and 4 bases respectively, with 18 bases between them. Germline V gene data show CDR1 as MNHEY and CDR2 as SMNVEV (reference sequence). The CDR3 region has the DNA TGTGCCAGCGCTTTCGGGCAGGGGCATAATCAGCCCCAGCATTTT. It yields the protein CASAFGQGHNQPQHF.

The chain has TRBV12-5 and TRBJ2-7, with D tentatively TRBD2 (6 bases). Germline lookup yields CDR1 LGHNT and CDR2 FRNRAP. The CDR3 is made up of 15 amino acids. The V and J ends lost 7 bases and 4 bases respectively, with 20 bases between them. CDR3 nucleotide sequence: TGTGCTAGTGCCAATCCCCTCGGGGGTCGTTACGAGCAGTACTTC. This translates into CASANPLGGRYEQYF.

This clone appeared a few times. The V gene is TRBV15, the J gene TRBJ2-1, with 9 bases lining up with TRBD1. The V segment lost 2 bases and the J segment 14 bases; nucleotides outside the gene matches: 10. This CDR3 contains 14 residues. Per the germline V gene, CDR1 is LNHNV and CDR2 is YYDKDF (reference sequence). CDR3 in amino acids: CATSRPDRGYPEFF. The DNA of the CDR3 is TGTGCCACCAGCAGACCGGACAGGGGTTACCCTGAGTTCTTC.

This clone showed up just a few times. The gene calls are TRBV18 and TRBJ1-1, with 7 bases that match TRBD1. The CDR3 contains 15 residues. V lost 4 bases to trimming and J lost 4 bases; unmatched junction nucleotides: 9. Germline assignment: CDR1 KGHSH and CDR2 LQKENI. CDR3 residues: CASSHKEGAGTEAFF. The CDR3 region has the DNA TGTGCCAGCTCACACAAGGAGGGGGCGGGCACTGAAGCTTTCTTT.

The chain is built from TRBV28 and TRBJ1-2; D not resolved. V was clipped by 5 bases and J by 7 bases, with 11 bases between them. Germline V CDR1 and CDR2: MDHEN, SYDVKM. The CDR3 runs to 12 residues. The chain's CDR3 is CASSAPPVGYTF. CDR3 bases: TGTGCCAGCAGTGCCCCCCCGGTTGGCTACACCTTC.

The V and J genes are TRBV2 and TRBJ2-1, with 9 positions matching TRBD1. The length of the CDR3 is 14 residues. The germline V gene has CDR1 SNHLY and CDR2 FYNNEI. Trimming removed 4 bases from V and 3 bases from J; junction bases left unmatched: 1. In nucleotides, the CDR3 is TGTGCCAGCAGTGGGGACAGGGTCTACAATGAGCAGTTCTTC. Protein sequence: CASSGDRVYNEQFF.

In its sample, this clone was seen a few times. This chain connects TRBV20-1 to TRBJ1-2; tentative D call: TRBD1 (5 bases). CDR3 size: 10 residues. The V gene lost 6 bases and the J gene lost 11 bases, with 13 bases spanning the gap. Germline V gene data show CDR1 as DFQATT and CDR2 as SNEGSKA (reference sequence). The CDR3 sequence is CSARAGSYTF. The CDR3 bases are TGCAGTGCCCGGGCAGGGTCTTACACCTTC.

This chain links TRBV30 with TRBJ2-7, with TRBD2 matching 8 bases. Per germline, CDR1 GTSNPN and CDR2 SVGIG (reference sequence). The CDR3 has 14 amino acids. The junction had 9 bases not matched to a gene; V was cut back by 2 bases and J by 6 bases. CDR3 amino acids: CAWSTGGGRGEQYF. DNA for the CDR3: TGTGCCTGGAGTACGGGAGGGGGGCGCGGCGAGCAGTACTTC.

There are a few counts of this clone. V usage is TRBV5-4 and J usage is TRBJ1-4; 7 bases fit TRBD1. Per germline, CDR1 SGHNT and CDR2 YYREEE (reference sequence). The CDR3 totals 16 residues. V was pared by 1 base and J by 5 bases, with 8 bases of the junction left unmatched. The CDR3 here is CASSLRPTGVNEKLFF. In DNA, the CDR3 is TGTGCCAGCAGCTTGCGCCCCACAGGGGTGAATGAAAAACTGTTTTTT.

This clone has more than one count but fewer than ten. V gene TRBV25-1 combines with J gene TRBJ2-7; 7 nucleotides agree with TRBD2. Per germline, CDR1 MGHDK and CDR2 SYGVNS. V was clipped by 8 bases and J by 7 bases; unmatched bases: 11. The CDR3 spans 13 residues. The CDR3 loop reads CASSYGLVGEQYF. The CDR3 bases are TGTGCCAGCTCATACGGACTAGTGGGGGAGCAGTACTTC.

The chain couples TRBV29-1 to TRBJ2-1, with 10 bases that match TRBD2. Germline CDR1 and CDR2: SQVTM and ANQGSEA. Trimming cost V 6 bases and J 3 bases; bases outside gene matches: 8. The CDR3 totals 15 residues. CDR3 amino acids: CSVLVAGGLYNEQFF. The CDR3 nucleotides read TGCAGCGTCCTGGTAGCGGGAGGTCTCTACAATGAGCAGTTCTTC.

On this clone itself: Other DNA sequences of this sample code for an identical CDR3. The chain links TRBV30 to TRBJ2-7, with a tentative D call TRBD2 (5 bases). Trimming left V 2 bases short and J 3 bases short, with 8 bases between. CDR3 length equals 12 residues. Germline V lookup: CDR1 GTSNPN, CDR2 SVGIG (reference sequence). CDR3 residues: CAWSRDFYEQYF. The CDR3 DNA is TGTGCCTGGAGTCGGGATTTCTACGAGCAGTACTTC. The whole variable domain, remainder taken from reference TRBV30 and TRBJ2-7, is SQTIHQWPATLVQPVGSPLSLECTVEGTSNPNLYWYRQAAGRGLQLLFYSVGIGQISSEVPQNLSASRPQDRQFILSSKKLLLSDSGFYLCAWSRDFYEQYFGPGTRLTVT.

The chain employs TRBV5-8 and TRBJ2-3, with 14 bases that match TRBD2. Germline-derived CDR1 and CDR2 are SGHTS and YDEGEE. The ends lost 3 bases at V and 0 bases at J; junction bases unmatched: 6. The CDR3 length is 18 residues. Here the CDR3 reads CASSWGTSGSLSTDTQYF. The CDR3 nucleotides read TGTGCCAGCAGCTGGGGGACTAGCGGGAGCCTAAGCACAGATACGCAGTATTTT.

This clone came up a few times. This chain connects TRBV28 to TRBJ2-7; the match to TRBD1 covers 7 bases. The CDR3 length is 16 residues. In germline, CDR1 is MDHEN, CDR2 SYDVKM. V was clipped by 4 bases and J by 3 bases; unmatched bases: 12. CDR3 nucleotide sequence: TGTGCCAGCAGTTCGATCTCCTTCCGGGACAGCTACGAGCAGTACTTC. Protein sequence: CASSSISFRDSYEQYF.

This clone was seen a few times. The chain uses TRBV7-9 and TRBJ2-1, with TRBD2 matching 7 bases. Germline V gene lookup returns CDR1 SEHNR and CDR2 FQNEAQ (reference sequence). The CDR3 sequence is 17 residues long. V was clipped by 5 bases and J by 1 base; unmatched bases: 11. The CDR3 reads CASSAGRGRGSYNEQFF. CDR3 DNA: TGTGCCAGCAGCGCCGGGCGCGGGAGAGGTTCCTACAATGAGCAGTTCTTC.

This chain links TRBV4-1 with TRBJ2-7; D gene uncertain. The germline V and J ends were trimmed by 2 bases and 3 bases, with 5 bases remaining between them. From germline, CDR1 is MGHRA and CDR2 YSYEKL. CDR3 size: 12 residues. The DNA of the CDR3 is TGCGCCAGCAGCCAACTAATCTACGAGCAGTACTTC. It specifies CASSQLIYEQYF.

This clone was observed a handful of times. The chain couples TRBV5-1 to TRBJ2-2; 7 bases are shared with TRBD1. This CDR3 contains 12 residues. J lost 15 bases, V lost 4 bases, and 9 bases had no gene match. From germline, CDR1 is SGHRS and CDR2 YFSETQ. CDR3 sequence: CASSPKTGPVFF. The CDR3 region has the DNA TGCGCCAGCAGCCCGAAGACAGGGCCGGTGTTTTTT.

The rearrangement joins TRBV6-5 to TRBJ1-1; perhaps TRBD1 as D (5 bases). CDR1 and CDR2 from the germline V gene are MNHEY and SVGAGI. V was shortened by 1 base and J by 5 bases, with 11 bases between the two germline ends. The CDR3 consists of 14 residues. Here the CDR3 DNA reads TGTGCCAGCAGTTACTTCAGGGTTAGTACTGAAGCTTTCTTT. Amino acids: CASSYFRVSTEAFF.

This clone was seen a handful of times. J is TRBJ2-2 and V is TRBV6-1, with D possibly matching TRBD1 (6 bases). The germline V gene has CDR1 MNHNS and CDR2 SASEGT. The CDR3 is 14 residues long. V lost 4 bases and J 3 bases, leaving 9 bases between the germline ends. CDR3 nucleotide sequence: TGTGCCAGCAGTGGGTGGGGGCACACCGGGGAGCTGTTTTTT. This sequence encodes CASSGWGHTGELFF.

The V gene is TRBV5-1, the J gene TRBJ2-1, with D tentatively TRBD2 (7 bases). V lost 0 bases and J 6 bases, leaving 13 bases between the germline ends. The CDR3 consists of 15 residues. Germline V CDR1 and CDR2: SGHRS, YFSETQ. Written as DNA, the CDR3 is TGCGCCAGCAGCTTGGAACGGGGGGCCTCCAATGAGCAGTTCTTC. Translated: CASSLERGASNEQFF.

The CDR3 nucleotides read TGTGCCAGCACCCAGGGCACGTACACTGAAGCTTTCTTT. It encodes CASTQGTYTEAFF. The V gene is TRBV6-6, the J gene TRBJ1-1; perhaps TRBD1 as D (5 bases). The CDR3 is 13 amino acids. From germline, CDR1 is MNHNY and CDR2 SVGAGI (reference sequence). Trimming stripped 7 bases from V and 3 bases from J, with 12 bases between.